What follows are 10 T cell receptor beta chains derived from one specimen sequenced in a study of beta chain features in type 1 diabetes. Sequenced material consisted of expressed TCRB transcripts (all of the isolated RNA was reverse transcribed). Measured with immunoSEQ multiplex PCR; TCRdb has only the in-frame clones, and not every one. The profile shows 350,000 to 400,000 clones, about 14% of them singletons. The sample consisted of naive CD4+ T cells from blood. The receptors were sampled from a woman between 18 and 30 years old in good health.

The genes are TRBV12-5 and TRBJ2-3, with a weak D call TRBD2 (6 bases). Trimming cost V 7 bases and J 6 bases, with 17 bases left between them. This CDR3 region has 14 residues. Germline V gene data show CDR1 as LGHNT and CDR2 as FRNRAP. As DNA, the CDR3 is TGTGCTAGTGCCCGGGACTCTCCAACGGATACGCAGTATTTT. This translates into CASARDSPTDTQYF.

This clone was observed a handful of times. The rearrangement links TRBV30 to TRBJ1-5, with TRBD1 matching over 8 bases. The germline gives CDR1 GTSNPN, CDR2 SVGIG (reference sequence). The CDR3 loop spans 15 amino acids. The V gene end was trimmed by 0 bases and the J gene end by 3 bases; junction bases not matched to a gene: 4. The CDR3 protein is CAWSVLQGANQPQHF. As DNA, the CDR3 is TGTGCCTGGAGTGTTCTCCAGGGGGCCAATCAGCCCCAGCATTTT.

This clone was seen more than once but under ten times. The chain links TRBV19 to TRBJ2-3; 7 bases map to TRBD2. V lost 7 bases, J lost 3 bases, and 1 base stayed unmatched. Germline assignment: CDR1 LNHDA and CDR2 SQIVND (reference sequence). The CDR3 totals 12 residues. The CDR3 sequence is CASKAGTDTQYF. CDR3 sequence (DNA): TGTGCCAGTAAAGCGGGAACAGATACGCAGTATTTT.

This chain uses TRBV4-2 with TRBJ1-1; maybe TRBD1 (5 bases). The CDR3 spans 17 residues. The germline V and J ends were trimmed by 3 bases and 1 base, with 18 bases remaining between them. CDR1 and CDR2 from the germline V gene are LGHNA and YNFKEQ. CDR3 region: CASSQGGTPQGNTEAFF. The CDR3 region has the DNA TGTGCCAGCAGCCAGGGGGGGACCCCTCAGGGGAACACTGAAGCTTTCTTT.

The chain is built from TRBV6-1 and TRBJ2-1, with TRBD1 matching 12 bases. The length of the CDR3 is 14 residues. The V gene end was trimmed by 4 bases and the J gene end by 7 bases; junction bases not matched to a gene: 2. The germline gives CDR1 MNHNS, CDR2 SASEGT. This CDR3 is CASSGGQGANEQFF. The CDR3 coding sequence is TGTGCCAGCAGTGGGGGACAGGGGGCGAATGAGCAGTTCTTC.

This clone appeared a few times. V usage is TRBV7-3 and J usage is TRBJ2-2; possible D gene TRBD2, 6 bases. V lost 5 bases and J lost 4, with 14 bases in between. CDR3 length equals 15 residues. Germline CDR1 and CDR2: SGHTA and FQGTGA. The CDR3 bases are TGTGCCAGCAGCCTTAGCGGCTTGGGCACCGGGGAGCTGTTTTTT. Translated: CASSLSGLGTGELFF. Combining the CDR3 with reference TRBV7-3 and TRBJ2-2 gives the whole variable domain GAGVSQTPSNKVTEKGKYVELRCDPISGHTALYWYRQSLGQGPEFLIYFQGTGAADDSGLPNDRFFAVRPEGSVSTLKIQRTERGDSAVYLCASSLSGLGTGELFFGEGSRLTVL.

A few counts support this clone. Written as DNA, the CDR3 is TGCGCCAGCAGCCAAGATCGGGGGGTAGCGGGCCCCTACAATGAGCAGTTCTTC. Protein sequence: CASSQDRGVAGPYNEQFF. J is TRBJ2-1 and V is TRBV4-3, with 7 bases matching TRBD2. Germline trimming cut 0 bases from V and 2 bases from J; bases unmatched to any gene: 10. Germline loops: CDR1 LGHNA, CDR2 YSLEER. This CDR3 has 18 residues.

The chain uses TRBV25-1 and TRBJ1-1, with D possibly being TRBD1 (6 bases). Trimming took 1 base from V and 1 from J, leaving 16 bases between them. This CDR3 has 17 amino acids. CDR1 MGHDK and CDR2 SYGVNS come from the germline V gene. The CDR3 reads CASSESRQGSWNTEAFF. CDR3 bases: TGTGCCAGCAGTGAATCCCGCCAGGGGTCGTGGAACACTGAAGCTTTCTTT. Filled out from reference TRBV25-1 and TRBJ1-1, the complete variable domain reads EADIYQTPRYLVIGTGKKITLECSQTMGHDKMYWYQQDPGMELHLIHYSYGVNSTEKGDLSSESTVSRIRTEHFPLTLESARPSHTSQYLCASSESRQGSWNTEAFFGQGTRLTVV.

This clone has just a few counts. The chain has TRBV7-2 and TRBJ1-2, with TRBD1 as a possible D gene (5 bases). CDR1 is SGHTA and CDR2 is FQGNSA in the germline V gene. The CDR3 length is 15 residues. V lost 4 bases and J 6 bases, leaving 18 bases between the germline ends. The CDR3 nucleotides are TGTGCCAGCAGCTATAGGCGACCAGGGTTTCATGGCTACACCTTC. Protein: CASSYRRPGFHGYTF.

This clone was observed once. This chain links TRBV29-1 with TRBJ1-2, with D possibly being TRBD1 (5 bases). Trimming stripped 0 bases from V and 3 bases from J, with 11 bases between. This CDR3 region has 14 residues. Germline V gives CDR1 SQVTM, CDR2 ANQGSEA. The CDR3 sequence is CSVEDLRAHYGYTF. CDR3 nucleotides: TGCAGCGTTGAAGATCTCAGGGCCCACTATGGCTACACCTTC.